The 20 T cell receptor beta chains reported below all come from one sample, sequenced in a study of blood T cell repertoires in COVID-19. Generated by immunoSEQ multiplex PCR, the TCRdb table keeps only in-frame clones and is missing some. The sample lists roughly 290,000 clones; roughly 90% were seen once. Sequenced: peripheral blood. These receptors were taken from a woman in her fifties or sixties with acute or convalescent COVID-19.

This clone was recorded only once. The J gene is TRBJ1-3, the V gene TRBV6-5; TRBD1 might be the D (5 bases). CDR3 length: 12 residues. Germline V gene data show CDR1 as MNHEY and CDR2 as SVGAGI. The germline V and J ends were trimmed by 5 bases and 4 bases, with 6 bases remaining between them. The CDR3 DNA is TGTGCCAGCAGTCCAGGGGGAAACACCATATATTTT. This gives the protein CASSPGGNTIYF.

This rearrangement joins TRBV6-4 to TRBJ1-1, with 7 bases identical to TRBD1. Germline trimming cut 8 bases from V and 1 base from J; bases unmatched to any gene: 7. Germline V gene lookup returns CDR1 MRHNA and CDR2 SNTAGT. The CDR3 consists of 14 residues. The DNA for the CDR3 is TGTGCCAGCCGCCCGGACAGGAGGAACACTGAAGCTTTCTTT. Its translation is CASRPDRRNTEAFF.

This clone was picked up a small number of times. The genes are TRBV5-4 and TRBJ2-7; TRBD2 matches 8 bases. This CDR3 is built from 14 residues. Germline V CDR1 and CDR2: SGHNT, YYREEE (reference sequence). V shed 4 bases, J shed 2 bases, and the junction held 5 bases outside the gene matches. The CDR3 DNA reads as TGTGCCAGCAGCCTGCGGGGGGCGACCTACGAGCAGTACTTC. Protein: CASSLRGATYEQYF.

This clone appeared once. The V call is TRBV7-3, the J call TRBJ2-1; 14 nucleotides align to TRBD2. The CDR3 runs to 19 residues. J lost 0 bases, V lost 5 bases, and 9 bases had no gene match. In germline, CDR1 is SGHTA, CDR2 FQGTGA. CDR3 in DNA: TGTGCCAGCAGCCTAGGACTAGCGGGGGGTCAAAGCTCCTACAATGAGCAGTTCTTC. Translating gives CASSLGLAGGQSSYNEQFF.

J is TRBJ2-3 and V is TRBV5-1; 9 positions match TRBD2. V shed 1 base, J shed 5 bases, and the junction held 5 bases outside the gene matches. Germline CDR1 and CDR2: SGHRS and YFSETQ. The CDR3 runs 15 residues. This CDR3 is CASSLSSGSRDTQYF. The CDR3 bases are TGCGCCAGCAGCTTGAGTAGCGGGAGTAGAGATACGCAGTATTTT.

The rearrangement links TRBV5-5 to TRBJ2-1; a weak D match, TRBD1 (6 bases). CDR1 and CDR2 from the germline V gene are SGHKS and YYEKEE (reference sequence). The V and J ends lost 0 bases and 4 bases respectively, with 11 bases between them. This CDR3 has 15 amino acids. The CDR3 here is CASSLAGVEYNEQFF. In nucleotides, the CDR3 is TGTGCCAGCAGCTTGGCAGGGGTCGAATACAATGAGCAGTTCTTC.

The CDR3 DNA reads TGTGCCAGCAGTTTATCTCCGGGACAGGGGGCTTACGAGCAGTACTTC. Translated, it gives CASSLSPGQGAYEQYF. The genes are TRBV27 and TRBJ2-7, with 12 bases matching TRBD1. CDR1 and CDR2 from the germline V gene are MNHEY and SMNVEV (reference sequence). The CDR3 is made up of 16 amino acids. V dropped 0 bases and J dropped 4; count of bases not matched to a gene: 4.

The chain combines TRBV19 with TRBJ1-5, with D maybe TRBD1 (5 bases). Trimming removed 5 bases from V and 6 bases from J, with 8 bases in between. CDR1 LNHDA and CDR2 SQIVND come from the germline V gene (reference sequence). The CDR3 runs to 12 residues. The CDR3: CASSLRGQPQHF. CDR3 nucleotides: TGTGCCAGTAGTCTTAGGGGTCAGCCCCAGCATTTT.

The rearrangement links TRBV3-1 (or the pseudogene TRBV3-2) to TRBJ1-4; D unresolved. Germline V gives CDR1 LGHDT, CDR2 YNNKEL (reference sequence). CDR3 size: 14 residues. Trimming pared 9 bases from V and 0 bases from J, leaving 11 bases between. This CDR3 reads CARLDGTTNEKLFF. The CDR3 DNA follows: TGTGCCAGGCTAGATGGAACAACTAATGAAAAACTGTTTTTT.

The V and J genes are TRBV7-2 and TRBJ2-2; 7 nucleotides match TRBD2. The germline V gene encodes CDR1 SGHTA and CDR2 FQGNSA. V gave up 5 bases and J gave up 3 bases; unmatched junction bases: 9. The CDR3 totals 16 residues. The DNA of the CDR3 is TGTGCCAGCAGCCGTGCCCGGGAGGACTACACCGGGGAGCTGTTTTTT. As protein: CASSRAREDYTGELFF.

V gene TRBV6-5 combines with J gene TRBJ1-1; possible D gene TRBD1, 6 bases. The ends were cut back, 5 bases at V and 8 bases at J, with 12 bases in the middle. The CDR3 length is 12 residues. Germline CDR1 is MNHEY and CDR2 is SVGAGI. The CDR3 sequence is CASSRPQGEAFF. CDR3 nucleotides: TGTGCCAGCAGTCGTCCCCAGGGGGAAGCTTTCTTT.

The table lists this clone with a few counts. V usage is TRBV5-4 and J usage is TRBJ1-1; D is uncertain. There are 15 residues in the CDR3. V was shortened by 0 bases and J by 7 bases, with 16 bases between the two germline ends. Germline-derived CDR1 and CDR2 are SGHNT and YYREEE (reference sequence). The CDR3 loop reads CASSLAQFSGIEAFF. CDR3 bases: TGTGCCAGCAGCTTGGCACAGTTCAGCGGGATTGAAGCTTTCTTT.

This chain uses TRBV6-6 with TRBJ1-2, with 8 bases aligning to TRBD1. J lost 1 base, V lost 4 bases, and 8 bases had no gene match. This CDR3 is 16 amino acids long. Germline V gene sequence: CDR1 MNHNY, CDR2 SVGAGI (reference sequence). CDR3 in amino acids: CASSSPRTGYNYGYTF. CDR3 nucleotides: TGTGCCAGCAGTTCACCTCGGACAGGGTATAACTATGGCTACACCTTC.

The V and J genes are TRBV7-9 and TRBJ1-2; TRBD1 is a possible D gene (5 bases). From germline, CDR1 is SEHNR and CDR2 FQNEAQ (reference sequence). The CDR3 runs to 13 residues. The V end was cut by 5 bases, the J end by 8 bases, with 15 bases between. CDR3 DNA sequence: TGTGCCAGCAGCCGCAGGGTATCGTTAGGCTACACCTTC. Its translation: CASSRRVSLGYTF.

V gene TRBV9 combines with J gene TRBJ2-1, with 8 bases identical to TRBD2. From germline, CDR1 is SGDLS and CDR2 YYNGEE. V shed 4 bases and J 4 bases; nucleotides not matched to a gene: 7. The CDR3 contains 15 residues. The CDR3 sequence is CASSSISGEYNEQFF. In nucleotides, the CDR3 is TGTGCCAGCAGCTCAATTAGCGGGGAGTACAATGAGCAGTTCTTC.

About this clone itself: The junction shows a germline mismatch at one end, possibly a read error. The rearrangement links TRBV3-1 (or the pseudogene TRBV3-2) to TRBJ1-1; the D gene is possibly TRBD1 (6 bases). In germline, CDR1 is LGHDT, CDR2 YNNKEL (reference sequence). The length of the CDR3 is 18 residues. DNA of the CDR3: TGTGCCAGCAGTCAAGGGAACCACTTGGGACACCCGAACACTGAAGCTTTCTTT. It encodes CASSQGNHLGHPNTEAFF.

V is TRBV2 and J is TRBJ1-1; D gene ambiguous. CDR1 is SNHLY, CDR2 FYNNEI, per germline. The CDR3 is made up of 12 amino acids. Trimming removed 8 bases from V and 4 bases from J, with 11 bases in between. This CDR3 is CASEKGGTEAFF. DNA of the CDR3: TGTGCCAGCGAGAAGGGAGGCACTGAAGCTTTCTTT.

The chain recombines TRBV28 with TRBJ2-3; D might be TRBD1 (6 bases). Trimming removed 3 bases from V and 2 bases from J, with 15 bases in between. Per the germline V gene, CDR1 is MDHEN and CDR2 is SYDVKM. The CDR3 is made up of 16 amino acids. CDR3 nucleotide sequence: TGTGCCAGCAGTTTGCGAGGCAGGGGATACACAGATACGCAGTATTTT. Translating it yields CASSLRGRGYTDTQYF.

The chain is built from TRBV2 and TRBJ1-5; 9 nucleotides match TRBD1. Germline values: CDR1 SNHLY, CDR2 FYNNEI. The CDR3 totals 15 residues. With V trimmed by 6 bases and J by 3 bases, 6 bases remained unmatched. CDR3 DNA: TGTGCCAGCAGATTCGGGACAGGGTACAATCAGCCCCAGCATTTT. The encoded protein is CASRFGTGYNQPQHF.

The chain uses TRBV6-2 or TRBV6-3 and TRBJ2-7; TRBD2 matches 7 bases. The germline V gene has CDR1 MNHEY and CDR2 SVGEGT. V was clipped by 2 bases and J by 2 bases; unmatched bases: 15. The CDR3 sequence is 18 residues long. The CDR3 loop is CASSYPSLGGRKPYEQYF. The CDR3 nucleotides read TGTGCCAGCAGTTACCCCTCTTTGGGCGGGAGAAAGCCCTACGAGCAGTACTTC.